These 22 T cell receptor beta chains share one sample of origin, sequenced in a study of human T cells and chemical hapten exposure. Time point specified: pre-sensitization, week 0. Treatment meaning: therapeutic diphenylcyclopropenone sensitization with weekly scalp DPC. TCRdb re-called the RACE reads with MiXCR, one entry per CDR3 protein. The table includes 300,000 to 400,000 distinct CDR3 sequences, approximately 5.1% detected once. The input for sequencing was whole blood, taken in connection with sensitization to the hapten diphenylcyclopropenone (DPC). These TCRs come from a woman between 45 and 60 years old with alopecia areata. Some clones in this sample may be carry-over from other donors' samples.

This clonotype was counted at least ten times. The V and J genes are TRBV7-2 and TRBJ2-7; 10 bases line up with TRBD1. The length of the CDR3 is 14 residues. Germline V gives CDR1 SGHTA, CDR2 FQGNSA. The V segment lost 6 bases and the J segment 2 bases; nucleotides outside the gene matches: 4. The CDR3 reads CASRTGTGAYEQYF. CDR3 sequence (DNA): TGTGCCAGCAGGACCGGGACAGGGGCCTACGAGCAGTACTTC.

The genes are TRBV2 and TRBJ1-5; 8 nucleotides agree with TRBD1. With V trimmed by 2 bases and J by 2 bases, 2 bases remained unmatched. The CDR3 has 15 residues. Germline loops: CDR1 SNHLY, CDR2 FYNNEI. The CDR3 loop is CASSEQGAGNQPQHF. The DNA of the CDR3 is TGTGCCAGCAGTGAACAGGGGGCTGGCAATCAGCCCCAGCATTTT.

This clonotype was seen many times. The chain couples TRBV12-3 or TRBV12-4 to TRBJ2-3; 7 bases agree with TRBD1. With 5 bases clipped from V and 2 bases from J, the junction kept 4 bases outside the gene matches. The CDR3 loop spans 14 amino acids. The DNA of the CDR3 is TGTGCCAGCAGTACGGGACAGTTCACAGATACGCAGTATTTT. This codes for CASSTGQFTDTQYF.

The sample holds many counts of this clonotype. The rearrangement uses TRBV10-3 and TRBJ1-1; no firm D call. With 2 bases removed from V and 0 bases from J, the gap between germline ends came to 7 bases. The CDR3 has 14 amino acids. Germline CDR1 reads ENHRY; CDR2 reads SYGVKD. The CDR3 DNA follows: TGTGCCATCAGTGAGAACAGCATGAACACTGAAGCTTTCTTT. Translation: CAISENSMNTEAFF.

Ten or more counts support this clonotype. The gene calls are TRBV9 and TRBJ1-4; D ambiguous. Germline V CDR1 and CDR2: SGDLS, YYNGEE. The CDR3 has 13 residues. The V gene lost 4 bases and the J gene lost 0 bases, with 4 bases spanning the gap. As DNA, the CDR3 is TGTGCCAGCAGCCCCCCAACTAATGAAAAACTGTTTTTT. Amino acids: CASSPPTNEKLFF.

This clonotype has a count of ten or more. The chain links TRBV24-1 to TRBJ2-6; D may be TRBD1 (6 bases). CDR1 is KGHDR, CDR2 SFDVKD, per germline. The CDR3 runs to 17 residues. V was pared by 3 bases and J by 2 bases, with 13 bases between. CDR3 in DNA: TGTGCCACCAGTGATGGGGAGACAGGTACTGGGGCCAACGTCCTGACTTTC. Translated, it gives CATSDGETGTGANVLTF.

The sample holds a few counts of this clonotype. The CDR3 sequence is CASSSRSSSTDTQYF. Written as DNA, the CDR3 is TGTGCCAGCAGCTCTAGAAGTTCTAGCACAGATACGCAGTATTTT. This chain joins TRBV7-2 and TRBJ2-3; D is uncertain. From germline, CDR1 is SGHTA and CDR2 FQGNSA. The V and J ends lost 4 bases and 0 bases respectively, with 11 bases between them. This CDR3 has 15 amino acids.

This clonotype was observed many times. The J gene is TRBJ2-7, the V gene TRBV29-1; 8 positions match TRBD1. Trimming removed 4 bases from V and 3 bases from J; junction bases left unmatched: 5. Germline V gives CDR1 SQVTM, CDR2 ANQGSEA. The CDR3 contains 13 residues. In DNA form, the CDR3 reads TGCAGCGTTGTCGAGACAGGGGACTACGAGCAGTACTTC. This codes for CSVVETGDYEQYF.

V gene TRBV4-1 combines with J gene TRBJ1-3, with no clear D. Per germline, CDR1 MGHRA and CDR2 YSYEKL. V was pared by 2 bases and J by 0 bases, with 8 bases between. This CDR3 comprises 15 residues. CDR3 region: CASSQPVSSGNTIYF. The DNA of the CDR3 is TGCGCCAGCAGCCAACCGGTGAGCTCTGGAAACACCATATATTTT.

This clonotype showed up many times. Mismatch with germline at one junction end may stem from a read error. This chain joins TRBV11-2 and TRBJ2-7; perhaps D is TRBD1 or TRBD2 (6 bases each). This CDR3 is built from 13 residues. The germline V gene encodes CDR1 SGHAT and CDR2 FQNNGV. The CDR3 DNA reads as TGTGCCAGCAGCTTAGTTGGGGGGCGGGACAACCACTTC. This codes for CASSLVGGRDNHF.

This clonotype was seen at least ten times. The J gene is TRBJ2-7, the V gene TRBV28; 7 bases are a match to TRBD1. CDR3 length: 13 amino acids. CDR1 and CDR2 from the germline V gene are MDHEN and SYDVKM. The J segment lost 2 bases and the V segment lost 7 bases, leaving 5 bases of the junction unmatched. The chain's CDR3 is CASIPGTAYEQYF. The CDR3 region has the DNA TGTGCCAGCATTCCCGGGACAGCCTACGAGCAGTACTTC.

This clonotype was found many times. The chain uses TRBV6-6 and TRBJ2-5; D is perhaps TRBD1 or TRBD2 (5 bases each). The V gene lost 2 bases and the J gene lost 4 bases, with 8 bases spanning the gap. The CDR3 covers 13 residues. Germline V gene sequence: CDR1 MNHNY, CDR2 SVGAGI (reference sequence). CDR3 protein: CASSYGAGETQYF. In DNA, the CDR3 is TGTGCCAGCAGTTACGGGGCGGGAGAGACCCAGTACTTC.

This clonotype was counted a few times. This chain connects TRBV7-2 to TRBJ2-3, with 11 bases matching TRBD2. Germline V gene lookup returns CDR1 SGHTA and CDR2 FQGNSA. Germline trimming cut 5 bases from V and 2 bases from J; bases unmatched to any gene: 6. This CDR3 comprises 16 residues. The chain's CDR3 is CASSRLLAGATDTQYF. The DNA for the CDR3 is TGTGCCAGCAGCCGGCTACTAGCGGGAGCCACAGATACGCAGTATTTT.

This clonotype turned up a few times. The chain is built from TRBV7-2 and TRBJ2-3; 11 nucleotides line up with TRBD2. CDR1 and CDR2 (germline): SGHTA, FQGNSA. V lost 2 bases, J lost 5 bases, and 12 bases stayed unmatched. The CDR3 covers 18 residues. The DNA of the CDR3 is TGTGCCAGCAGCTTAAATAGCCTAGCGGGGGGCTCAATAGATACGCAGTATTTT. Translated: CASSLNSLAGGSIDTQYF.

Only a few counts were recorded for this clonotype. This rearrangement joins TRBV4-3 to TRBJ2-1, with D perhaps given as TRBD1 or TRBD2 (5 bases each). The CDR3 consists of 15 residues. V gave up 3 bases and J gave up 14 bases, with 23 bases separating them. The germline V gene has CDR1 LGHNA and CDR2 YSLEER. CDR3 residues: CASSQGTGPASTEFF. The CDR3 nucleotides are TGCGCCAGCAGCCAGGGGACGGGCCCGGCCTCTACGGAGTTCTTC.

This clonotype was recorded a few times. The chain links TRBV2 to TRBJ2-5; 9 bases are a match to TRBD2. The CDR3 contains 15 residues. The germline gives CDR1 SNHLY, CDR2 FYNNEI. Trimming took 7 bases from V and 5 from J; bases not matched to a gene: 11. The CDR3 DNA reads TGTGCCAGCACCCGCTCCGGGACTAGCCGGGAGACCCAGTACTTC. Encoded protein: CASTRSGTSRETQYF.

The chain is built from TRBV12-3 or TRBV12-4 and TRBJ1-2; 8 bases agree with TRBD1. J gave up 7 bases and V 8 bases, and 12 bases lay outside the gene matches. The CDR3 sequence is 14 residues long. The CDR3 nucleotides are TGTGCCAGCTTTAAATGGGGACAGGAGATTGGCTACACCTTC. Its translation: CASFKWGQEIGYTF.

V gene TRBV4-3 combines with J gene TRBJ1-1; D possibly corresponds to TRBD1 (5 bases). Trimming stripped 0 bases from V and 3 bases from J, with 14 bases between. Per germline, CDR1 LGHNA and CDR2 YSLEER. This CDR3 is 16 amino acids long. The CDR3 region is CASSQDGRGADTEAFF. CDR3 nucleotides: TGCGCCAGCAGCCAAGATGGAAGGGGCGCGGACACTGAAGCTTTCTTT.

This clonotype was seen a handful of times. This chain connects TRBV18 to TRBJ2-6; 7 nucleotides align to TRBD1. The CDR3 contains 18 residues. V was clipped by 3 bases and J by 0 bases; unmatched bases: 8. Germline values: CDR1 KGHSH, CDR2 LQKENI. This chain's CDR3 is CASSPLGTVSSGANVLTF. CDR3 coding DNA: TGTGCCAGCTCACCTCTGGGGACAGTATCCTCTGGGGCCAACGTCCTGACTTTC. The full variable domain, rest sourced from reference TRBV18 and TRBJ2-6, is NAGVMQNPRHLVRRRGQEARLRCSPMKGHSHVYWYRQLPEEGLKFMVYLQKENIIDESGMPKERFSAEFPKEGPSILRIQQVVRGDSAAYFCASSPLGTVSSGANVLTFGAGSRLTVL.

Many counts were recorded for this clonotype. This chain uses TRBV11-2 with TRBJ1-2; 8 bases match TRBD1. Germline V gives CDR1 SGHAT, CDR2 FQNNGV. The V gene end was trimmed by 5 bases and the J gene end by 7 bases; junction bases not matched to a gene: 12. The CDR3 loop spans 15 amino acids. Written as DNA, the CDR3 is TGTGCCAGCAGCCCCCACCCAGGGGGCGCAGTTGGCTACACCTTC. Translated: CASSPHPGGAVGYTF.

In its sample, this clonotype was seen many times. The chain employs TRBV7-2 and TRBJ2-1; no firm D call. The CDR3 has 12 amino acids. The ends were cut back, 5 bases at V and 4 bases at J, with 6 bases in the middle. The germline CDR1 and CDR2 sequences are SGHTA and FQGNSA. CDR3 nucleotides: TGTGCCAGCAGCCCACTATACAATGAGCAGTTCTTC. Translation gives CASSPLYNEQFF.

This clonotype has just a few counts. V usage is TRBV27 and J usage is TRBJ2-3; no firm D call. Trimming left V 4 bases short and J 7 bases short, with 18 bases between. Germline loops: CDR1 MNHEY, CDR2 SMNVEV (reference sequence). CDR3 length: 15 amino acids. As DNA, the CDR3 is TGTGCCAGCAGTTCGGCCCTGAGCAGTTGGAATACGCAGTATTTT. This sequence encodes CASSSALSSWNTQYF.